This paragraph reports one T cell receptor beta chain. This entry comes from a study of blood T cell repertoires in COVID-19. Generated by immunoSEQ multiplex PCR, the TCRdb table keeps only in-frame clones and is missing some. The sample records about 42,000 clones, 89% being singletons. CDR3 length equals 14 residues. V gave up 5 bases and J gave up 4 bases; unmatched junction bases: 6. Germline loops: CDR1 SGHTA, CDR2 FQGNSA. Sequencing was carried out using peripheral blood. The V and J genes are TRBV7-2 and TRBJ2-3, with TRBD1 matching over 7 bases. The sequence came from a human donor in a cohort sampled during active COVID-19. The CDR3 is CASSQRGPSDTQYF. The DNA of the CDR3 is TGTGCCAGCAGCCAGAGGGGGCCGTCAGATACGCAGTATTTT.